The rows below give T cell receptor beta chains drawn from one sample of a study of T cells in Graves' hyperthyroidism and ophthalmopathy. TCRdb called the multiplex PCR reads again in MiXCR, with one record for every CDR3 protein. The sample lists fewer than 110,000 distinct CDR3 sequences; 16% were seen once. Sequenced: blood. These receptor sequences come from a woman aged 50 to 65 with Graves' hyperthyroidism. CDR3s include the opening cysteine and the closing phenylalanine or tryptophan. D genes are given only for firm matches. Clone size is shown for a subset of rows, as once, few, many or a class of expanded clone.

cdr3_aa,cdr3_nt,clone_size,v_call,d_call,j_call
CASSIRLDRGDYGYTF,TGTGCCAGCAGCATCCGTCTGGACAGGGGGGACTATGGCTACACCTTC,-,TRBV2,TRBD1,TRBJ1-2
CASSSGGLTASTNEKLFF,TGTGCCAGCAGTTCCGGGGGACTCACTGCCTCAACTAATGAAAAACTGTTTTTT,many,TRBV6-1,-,TRBJ1-4
CASSPYSGGELFF,TGTGCCAGCAGCCCCTATTCCGGCGGGGAGCTGTTTTTT,many,TRBV3-1,-,TRBJ2-2
CASSSTGYSGNTIYF,TGTGCCAGCAGCTCGACTGGGTACTCTGGAAACACCATATATTTT,many,TRBV11-2,-,TRBJ1-3
CATSDNRLAGVRDRYNEQFF,TGTGCCACCAGTGACAACAGACTAGCGGGAGTACGGGATAGGTACAATGAGCAGTTCTTC,-,TRBV24-1,TRBD2,TRBJ2-1
CASSQQVPSSNQPQHF,TGTGCCAGCAGTCAACAGGTCCCATCTAGCAATCAGCCCCAGCATTTT,many,TRBV28,-,TRBJ1-5
CASTGGGYGTGELFF,TGTGCCAGCACGGGAGGGGGCTACGGTACCGGGGAGCTGTTTTTT,many,TRBV28,-,TRBJ2-2
CASSLNAGVNEKLFF,TGCGCCAGCAGCTTGAATGCAGGGGTTAATGAAAAACTGTTTTTT,many,TRBV5-1,-,TRBJ1-4
CASSRRLAVGFDNEQFF,TGTGCCAGCAGTCGACGACTAGCGGTAGGCTTTGACAATGAGCAGTTCTTC,many,TRBV6-1,TRBD2,TRBJ2-1
CSAGHGGYEQYF,TGCAGTGCAGGCCACGGGGGCTACGAGCAGTACTTC,many,TRBV20-1,-,TRBJ2-7
CASSLVAPGEKLFF,TGCGCCAGCAGCTTGGTGGCACCGGGGGAAAAACTGTTTTTT,many,TRBV5-1,-,TRBJ1-4
CASSPWTLNTEAFF,TGTGCCAGCAGTCCCTGGACCCTAAACACTGAAGCTTTCTTT,many,TRBV27,-,TRBJ1-1
CASITDNGEEKLFF,TGTGCCAGCATTACGGACAACGGGGAGGAAAAACTGTTTTTT,many,TRBV2,-,TRBJ1-4
CASSIRLAVRDEQFF,TGTGCCAGTAGTATTCGACTAGCCGTTAGGGATGAGCAGTTCTTC,many,TRBV19,TRBD2,TRBJ2-1
CASSSQGGTNEKLFF,TGTGCCAGCAGTTCCCAGGGGGGAACTAATGAAAAACTGTTTTTT,many,TRBV6-1,TRBD1,TRBJ1-4
CAIGGDRGGSYEQYF,TGTGCCATCGGAGGGGACAGGGGGGGCTCCTACGAGCAGTACTTC,many,TRBV10-3,TRBD1,TRBJ2-7
CASSLAGGGTGELFF,TGCGCCAGCAGCTTGGCAGGGGGCGGCACCGGGGAGCTGTTTTTT,many,TRBV5-1,TRBD1,TRBJ2-2
CASSLAPDTNTGELFF,TGTGCCAGCAGCTTAGCCCCAGACACGAACACCGGGGAGCTGTTTTTT,many,TRBV7-9,-,TRBJ2-2
CSASQGIQETQYF,TGCAGTGCTAGTCAGGGAATCCAAGAGACCCAGTACTTC,many,TRBV20-1,-,TRBJ2-5
CASSLVGGGTDSTPYF,-,many,TRBV7-2,-,TRBJ2-7